The 25 T cell receptor beta chains below come from one sample, sequenced in a study of CD8 T cells in ankylosing spondylitis. TCRdb reanalysed the 5' RACE reads using MiXCR and keeps one entry per CDR3 protein. The sample includes about 240,000 distinct CDR3 sequences, about 10% of them seen just once. The sequenced sample was blood, either unsorted or a sorted T cell fraction (not recorded which). The receptors derive from a male donor with ankylosing spondylitis or in good health (not recorded which).

This clonotype was found many times. The chain links TRBV5-1 to TRBJ2-3; 8 positions match TRBD2. The CDR3 runs to 14 residues. Unmatched junction bases numbered 2, after V lost 1 base and J lost 4 bases. Germline CDR1 reads SGHRS; CDR2 reads YFSETQ. The CDR3 region has the DNA TGCGCCAGCAGCTTGACAGCGGGGGCAGATACGCAGTATTTT. Its protein is CASSLTAGADTQYF.

This chain links TRBV11-2 with TRBJ2-1; a weak D match, TRBD1 (5 bases). Trimming cost V 2 bases and J 7 bases, with 12 bases left between them. Per germline, CDR1 SGHAT and CDR2 FQNNGV. The CDR3 covers 14 residues. CDR3 region: CASSLRLDMNEQFF. The CDR3 DNA reads TGTGCCAGCAGCTTAAGGCTGGACATGAATGAGCAGTTCTTC.

This clonotype has a count of ten or more. The chain employs TRBV12-3 or TRBV12-4 and TRBJ2-5; D gene uncertain. Trimming left V 5 bases short and J 4 bases short, with 17 bases between. The CDR3 length is 15 residues. CDR3 amino acids: CASSPGWRVLETQYF. In nucleotides, the CDR3 is TGTGCCAGCAGTCCGGGTTGGCGCGTTTTAGAGACCCAGTACTTC.

This clonotype occurred many times. This chain links TRBV5-1 with TRBJ2-1; TRBD2 agrees at 16 bases. With V trimmed by 0 bases and J by 9 bases, 3 bases remained unmatched. Germline lookup yields CDR1 SGHRS and CDR2 YFSETQ. There are 16 residues in the CDR3. CDR3 protein: CASSLAGTSGRGEQFF. The CDR3 region has the DNA TGCGCCAGCAGCTTGGCTGGGACTAGCGGGAGGGGTGAGCAGTTCTTC.

The chain has TRBV6-6 and TRBJ1-1; D gene uncertain. This CDR3 spans 13 amino acids. The V gene lost 6 bases and the J gene lost 5 bases, with 13 bases spanning the gap. Germline V gene lookup returns CDR1 MNHNY and CDR2 SVGAGI (reference sequence). Here the CDR3 reads CASRITRGTEAFF. CDR3 bases: TGTGCCAGCAGAATCACCCGGGGAACTGAAGCTTTCTTT.

This clonotype was seen repeatedly, ten times or more. The chain has TRBV20-1 and TRBJ2-1; 11 positions agree with TRBD2. Germline trimming cut 5 bases from V and 7 bases from J; bases unmatched to any gene: 10. This CDR3 region has 15 residues. Germline assignment: CDR1 DFQATT and CDR2 SNEGSKA (reference sequence). CDR3 amino acids: CSAPDSGRGGNEQFF. The CDR3 DNA reads as TGCAGTGCTCCCGATAGCGGGAGGGGGGGTAATGAGCAGTTCTTC.

This clonotype occurred many times. This chain links TRBV12-3 or TRBV12-4 with TRBJ2-2, with TRBD2 as a possible D gene (5 bases). CDR3 length equals 13 residues. V lost 3 bases, J lost 6 bases, and 8 bases lay in between. DNA of the CDR3: TGTGCCAGCAGTTTTCGGGGTCCCGGGGAGCTGTTTTTT. It yields the protein CASSFRGPGELFF.

In this sample, this clonotype turned up a few times. The chain employs TRBV2 and TRBJ1-5; D is possibly TRBD1 (5 bases). V was pared by 4 bases and J by 0 bases, with 10 bases between. Per germline, CDR1 SNHLY and CDR2 FYNNEI. The CDR3 spans 15 residues. The CDR3 region has the DNA TGTGCCAGCAGTGTGACAGCTACTAGCAATCAGCCCCAGCATTTT. As protein: CASSVTATSNQPQHF.

This clonotype was detected ten times or more. The chain combines TRBV5-1 with TRBJ2-3; TRBD2 matches 10 bases. This CDR3 has 19 amino acids. V lost 0 bases and J lost 2; bases outside the gene matches: 12. Germline CDR1 and CDR2: SGHRS and YFSETQ. CDR3 in amino acids: CASSLAQGRAGGSTDTQYF. The DNA for the CDR3 is TGCGCCAGCAGCTTGGCACAGGGTCGAGCGGGGGGGTCCACAGATACGCAGTATTTT.

This clonotype was detected only a few times. The J gene is TRBJ2-5, the V gene TRBV12-3 or TRBV12-4; D possibly corresponds to TRBD1 (5 bases). V was clipped by 1 base and J by 2 bases, with 14 bases between them. This CDR3 contains 16 residues. CDR3 nucleotide sequence: TGTGCCAGCAGTTTAGGCGCAGGTGGGGCACAAGAGACCCAGTACTTC. Translation: CASSLGAGGAQETQYF.

The count of this clonotype is one. This chain uses TRBV4-1 with TRBJ1-6, with D perhaps matching TRBD1 (6 bases). V was trimmed by 4 bases and J by 9 bases, leaving 19 bases between them. Germline CDR1 MGHRA, CDR2 YSYEKL. The CDR3 consists of 16 residues. The DNA of the CDR3 is TGCGCCAGCAGCCTACCTGGGGCAGGGGAGGCTTCACCCCTCCACTTT. Translation gives CASSLPGAGEASPLHF.

This clonotype appeared many times. The chain is built from TRBV11-2 and TRBJ2-1; 9 bases agree with TRBD2. J lost 2 bases, V lost 1 base, and 6 bases had no gene match. This CDR3 is built from 17 residues. CDR1 SGHAT and CDR2 FQNNGV come from the germline V gene. DNA for the CDR3: TGTGCCAGCAGCTTAGTTGCTCGCGGGGGGGCCTACAATGAGCAGTTCTTC. It codes for CASSLVARGGAYNEQFF.

In its sample, this clonotype was seen many times. The gene calls are TRBV20-1 and TRBJ2-5, with TRBD2 as a possible D gene (5 bases). The CDR3 is 11 amino acids. In germline, CDR1 is DFQATT, CDR2 SNEGSKA (reference sequence). CDR3 protein: CSAQMVEAQYF. CDR3 coding DNA: TGCAGCGCCCAAATGGTGGAGGCCCAGTACTTC.

The table lists this clonotype with many counts. The chain has TRBV20-1 and TRBJ2-1, with unresolved D. The CDR3 sequence is 13 residues long. V was shortened by 5 bases and J by 4 bases, with 12 bases between the two germline ends. Germline lookup yields CDR1 DFQATT and CDR2 SNEGSKA (reference sequence). The CDR3 nucleotides read TGCAGTGCTCCCCTTCGAGAGTACAATGAGCAGTTCTTC. Its protein product is CSAPLREYNEQFF.

This clonotype was seen ten or more times. The J gene is TRBJ1-5, the V gene TRBV7-9, with unresolved D. This CDR3 contains 13 residues. CDR1 and CDR2 from the germline V gene are SEHNR and FQNEAQ (reference sequence). Between the trimmed V and J ends, which lost 1 base and 6 bases, there was a span of 7 bases. For the CDR3, the DNA is TGTGCCAGCAGCTTAGGGTTGGGTCAGCCCCAGCATTTT. As protein: CASSLGLGQPQHF.

This clonotype has at least ten counts. This chain connects TRBV11-2 to TRBJ2-5, with D unresolved. CDR3 length equals 12 residues. Trimming cost V 1 base and J 4 bases, with 4 bases left between them. Germline loops: CDR1 SGHAT, CDR2 FQNNGV. DNA for the CDR3: TGTGCCAGCAGCTTAGGTGCAGAGACCCAGTACTTC. Its protein product is CASSLGAETQYF.

This clonotype has a count of ten or more. The rearrangement links TRBV6-4 to TRBJ2-6; D is perhaps TRBD2 (5 bases). The ends were cut back, 3 bases at V and 0 bases at J, with 6 bases in the middle. The CDR3 totals 15 residues. CDR1 is MRHNA, CDR2 SNTAGT, per germline. For the CDR3, the DNA is TGTGCCAGCAGTGAAGGGAGCTCTGGGGCCAACGTCCTGACTTTC. Protein: CASSEGSSGANVLTF.

This rearrangement joins TRBV13 to TRBJ1-3; D remains ambiguous. Germline V gene data show CDR1 as PRHDT and CDR2 as FYEKMQ (reference sequence). This CDR3 is built from 13 residues. Trimming removed 7 bases from V and 6 bases from J, with 13 bases in between. In DNA, the CDR3 is TGTGCCAGCAAGCCTGTCACCGTAAACACCATATATTTT. Amino acids: CASKPVTVNTIYF.

This clonotype appeared a few times. This chain joins TRBV19 and TRBJ1-5; 7 bases fit TRBD1. V gave up 1 base and J gave up 2 bases; unmatched junction bases: 2. The length of the CDR3 is 15 residues. Germline V gives CDR1 LNHDA, CDR2 SQIVND (reference sequence). The CDR3 DNA sequence: TGTGCCAGTAGTATAGGACAGGGTGGCAATCAGCCCCAGCATTTT. Translating it yields CASSIGQGGNQPQHF. The full variable domain, rest sourced from reference TRBV19 and TRBJ1-5, is DGGITQSPKYLFRKEGQNVTLSCEQNLNHDAMYWYRQDPGQGLRLIYYSQIVNDFQKGDIAEGYSVSREKKESFPLTVTSAQKNPTAFYLCASSIGQGGNQPQHFGDGTRLSIL.

This clonotype was counted only a few times. The J gene is TRBJ2-5, the V gene TRBV29-1; D gene uncertain. Germline V gene sequence: CDR1 SQVTM, CDR2 ANQGSEA. CDR3 length: 13 amino acids. Trimming took 5 bases from V and 5 from J, leaving 15 bases between them. In DNA, the CDR3 is TGCAGCGTTCGAATCCTAAGGTGGGAGACCCAGTACTTC. It encodes CSVRILRWETQYF.

This chain joins TRBV28 and TRBJ2-2; 16 nucleotides line up with TRBD2. From germline, CDR1 is MDHEN and CDR2 SYDVKM. This CDR3 spans 16 amino acids. J gave up 6 bases and V 7 bases, and 5 bases lay outside the gene matches. CDR3 DNA: TGTGCCAGCACCACAGGGACTAGCGGGGGGGCCGGGGAGCTGTTTTTT. Translation gives CASTTGTSGGAGELFF.

This clonotype has only one observation. This clone may be a read error of a much larger clone one base away. The chain couples TRBV4-2 to TRBJ2-7; D remains unclear. The CDR3 contains 13 residues. V lost 3 bases, J lost 9 bases, and 15 bases lay in between. CDR1 LGHNA and CDR2 YNFKEQ come from the germline V gene. CDR3: CASSHPGANAQYF. The CDR3 DNA sequence: TGTGCCAGCAGCCATCCGGGCGCAAACGCGCAGTACTTC.

The V gene is TRBV2, the J gene TRBJ2-7; D is possibly TRBD1 (5 bases). The CDR3 contains 11 residues. V was shortened by 5 bases and J by 9 bases, with 11 bases between the two germline ends. The germline V gene encodes CDR1 SNHLY and CDR2 FYNNEI. Written as DNA, the CDR3 is TGTGCCAGCAGTTCCAGGGAACGGCAGTACTTC. This sequence encodes CASSSRERQYF.

This clonotype was seen at least ten times. The chain combines TRBV5-6 with TRBJ2-3; weak D call: TRBD1 (5 bases). The CDR3 sequence is 13 residues long. Germline V gives CDR1 SGHDT, CDR2 YYEEEE. V was trimmed by 5 bases and J by 0 bases, leaving 7 bases between them. This chain's CDR3 is CASRGASTDTQYF. The CDR3 DNA reads TGTGCCAGCAGAGGGGCAAGCACAGATACGCAGTATTTT. Full variable domain (outside the CDR3, taken from reference TRBV5-6 and TRBJ2-3): DAGVTQSPTHLIKTRGQQVTLRCSPKSGHDTVSWYQQALGQGPQFIFQYYEEEERQRGNFPDRFSGHQFPNYSSELNVNALLLGDSALYLCASRGASTDTQYFGPGTRLTVL.

Only a few counts were recorded for this clonotype. The genes are TRBV3-1 and TRBJ2-3, with D perhaps TRBD2 (7 bases). The CDR3 spans 16 residues. The V end lost 1 base, the J end lost 2 bases, and 13 bases lay between the germline ends. The germline V gene has CDR1 LGHDT and CDR2 YNNKEL (reference sequence). This CDR3 is CASSQVRGLYTDTQYF. The CDR3 DNA is TGTGCCAGCAGCCAAGTGCGGGGGCTTTACACAGATACGCAGTATTTT.